The rows below give T cell receptor beta chains drawn from one sample of a study of blood T cell repertoires in COVID-19. Data came from immunoSEQ multiplex PCR; TCRdb stores just in-frame clones and leaves some out. The sample lists fewer than 350,000 clones, around nine tenths seen once, with about 5.5% in the top ten. Source material: PBMCs or T cells enriched from blood (not recorded which). These receptors all stem from a woman aged 40 to 50 who had recovered from COVID-19. The CDR3 runs from the conserved cysteine through the conserved F or W. The order of the fields is J gene, D gene, V gene, clone size, CDR3 protein, CDR3 DNA. The D gene is left open where the match is weak. Some rows have no size entry. The others give once, few or many, or a class for an expanded clone.

j_gene: TRBJ1-6; d_gene: -; v_gene: TRBV9; abundance: -; CDR3aa: CASSVAQGSESPLHF; CDR3nt: TGTGCCAGCAGCGTAGCTCAGGGTTCGGAGTCACCCCTCCACTTT
j_gene: TRBJ2-1; d_gene: -; v_gene: TRBV6-4; abundance: -; CDR3aa: CASNRRGLSYNEQFF; CDR3nt: TGTGCCAGCAATCGGCGGGGATTATCCTACAATGAGCAGTTCTTC
j_gene: TRBJ1-1; d_gene: TRBD1; v_gene: TRBV27; abundance: -; CDR3aa: CASSLDRADTEAFF; CDR3nt: TGTGCCAGCAGTTTGGACAGGGCTGACACTGAAGCTTTCTTT
j_gene: TRBJ1-6; d_gene: -; v_gene: TRBV18; abundance: -; CDR3aa: CASSPGQYNSPLHF; CDR3nt: TGTGCCAGCTCACCAGGACAGTATAATTCACCCCTCCACTTT
j_gene: TRBJ2-3; d_gene: -; v_gene: TRBV28; abundance: few; CDR3aa: CASTSASRPTDTQYF; CDR3nt: TGTGCCAGCACCTCAGCTAGCAGACCCACAGATACGCAGTATTTT
j_gene: TRBJ2-3; d_gene: TRBD2; v_gene: TRBV29-1; abundance: -; CDR3aa: CSVGSGATDTQYF; CDR3nt: TGCAGCGTAGGAAGCGGGGCCACAGATACGCAGTATTTT
j_gene: TRBJ1-5; d_gene: -; v_gene: TRBV30; abundance: few; CDR3aa: CAWSFGRDQPQHF; CDR3nt: TGTGCCTGGAGTTTTGGGCGCGATCAGCCCCAGCATTTT
j_gene: TRBJ2-1; d_gene: TRBD2; v_gene: TRBV10-3; abundance: -; CDR3aa: CAISPGGSTNEQFF; CDR3nt: TGTGCCATCAGCCCGGGGGGGTCCACCAATGAGCAGTTCTTC
j_gene: TRBJ1-1; d_gene: -; v_gene: TRBV2; abundance: -; CDR3aa: CASSEWGSLNTEAFF; CDR3nt: TGTGCCAGCAGTGAGTGGGGCAGCTTGAACACTGAAGCTTTCTTT
j_gene: TRBJ2-7; d_gene: -; v_gene: TRBV5-6; abundance: -; CDR3aa: CASRAADAYEQYF; CDR3nt: TGTGCCAGCAGAGCAGCGGATGCCTACGAGCAGTACTTC
j_gene: TRBJ1-2; d_gene: TRBD1; v_gene: TRBV2; abundance: -; CDR3aa: CASRATGQSSGGYTF; CDR3nt: TGTGCCAGCAGGGCGACGGGACAGTCGTCAGGCGGCTACACCTTC
j_gene: TRBJ2-7; d_gene: TRBD2; v_gene: TRBV7-2; abundance: -; CDR3aa: CASTPTSGPYEQYF; CDR3nt: TGTGCCAGCACCCCGACTAGCGGGCCCTACGAGCAGTACTTC
j_gene: TRBJ1-1; d_gene: TRBD1; v_gene: TRBV18; abundance: -; CDR3aa: CASSGQGRTEAFF; CDR3nt: TGTGCCAGCTCAGGACAGGGGCGGACTGAAGCTTTCTTT
j_gene: TRBJ2-7; d_gene: TRBD1; v_gene: TRBV6-1; abundance: -; CDR3aa: CASSDGTGPWEQYF; CDR3nt: TGTGCCAGCAGTGATGGGACAGGGCCTTGGGAGCAGTACTTC
j_gene: TRBJ1-5; d_gene: -; v_gene: TRBV28; abundance: -; CDR3aa: CASTGHPQPQHF; CDR3nt: TGTGCCAGCACGGGACACCCACAGCCCCAGCATTTT
j_gene: TRBJ2-1; d_gene: -; v_gene: TRBV5-1; abundance: -; CDR3aa: CASSLDGLAIDNEQFF; CDR3nt: TGCGCCAGCAGCTTGGATGGTCTAGCGATAGACAATGAGCAGTTCTTC
j_gene: TRBJ2-5; d_gene: -; v_gene: TRBV5-1; abundance: -; CDR3aa: CASSFTHFSSRQYF; CDR3nt: TGCGCCAGCAGCTTTACCCACTTTTCGTCTAGGCAGTACTTC
j_gene: TRBJ2-5; d_gene: TRBD2; v_gene: TRBV4-3; abundance: -; CDR3aa: CASSQEWVPGGRDEETQYF; CDR3nt: TGCGCCAGCAGCCAAGAGTGGGTTCCGGGCGGGAGGGATGAGGAGACCCAGTACTTC
j_gene: TRBJ1-2; d_gene: -; v_gene: TRBV19; abundance: -; CDR3aa: CASRMAGSNYGYTF; CDR3nt: TGTGCCAGTAGGATGGCAGGTAGTAACTATGGCTACACCTTC
j_gene: TRBJ1-6; d_gene: TRBD1; v_gene: TRBV9; abundance: -; CDR3aa: CASSGGDRDSPLHF; CDR3nt: TGTGCCAGCAGCGGAGGAGACAGGGATTCACCCCTCCACTTT
j_gene: TRBJ1-3; d_gene: TRBD1; v_gene: TRBV11-2; abundance: -; CDR3aa: CASSLRGTEISGNTIYF; CDR3nt: TGTGCCAGCAGCTTACGTGGGACAGAGATCTCTGGAAACACCATATATTTT
j_gene: TRBJ2-7; d_gene: -; v_gene: TRBV15; abundance: -; CDR3aa: CATSRDPEAKAYF; CDR3nt: TGTGCCACCAGCAGAGACCCAGAAGCGAAGGCGTACTTC
j_gene: TRBJ1-2; d_gene: -; v_gene: TRBV19; abundance: -; CDR3aa: CASNPNGVGDGYTF; CDR3nt: TGTGCCAGTAATCCCAACGGGGTAGGCGATGGCTACACCTTC
j_gene: TRBJ2-3; d_gene: -; v_gene: TRBV27; abundance: -; CDR3aa: CASKGERGGTQYF; CDR3nt: TGTGCCAGCAAGGGCGAGAGAGGGGGTACGCAGTATTTT
j_gene: TRBJ2-5; d_gene: TRBD1; v_gene: TRBV7-9; abundance: -; CDR3aa: CASSIPGQGRKETQYF; CDR3nt: TGTGCCAGCAGCATACCGGGACAGGGAAGGAAAGAGACCCAGTACTTC
j_gene: TRBJ1-2; d_gene: -; v_gene: TRBV25-1; abundance: -; CDR3aa: CASSGPSRSYGYTF; CDR3nt: TGTGCCAGCAGTGGTCCGAGCCGGTCGTATGGCTACACCTTC
j_gene: TRBJ1-2; d_gene: -; v_gene: TRBV28; abundance: -; CDR3aa: CASSLTDSFYGYTF; CDR3nt: TGTGCCAGCAGTTTAACCGACTCTTTCTATGGCTACACCTTC